This T cell receptor (beta chain) was sequenced for a study of shared clonotypes between healthy human individuals. Overall study results and limits: Read depth was anticipated to influence clonotype sharing among donors.

The CDR3 is made up of 14 amino acids. V was trimmed by 3 bases and J by 6 bases, leaving 15 bases between them. Germline V gene data show CDR1 as LNHDA and CDR2 as SQIVND (reference sequence). On this clone itself: Its antigen is not known.

TCRdb's copy holds only in-frame clones and misses some; the assay was immunoSEQ multiplex PCR. This sample has roughly 700,000 clones, with 90% found just once. This chain links TRBV19 with TRBJ2-7; D possibly matches TRBD1 or TRBD2 (5 bases each). The material sequenced was memory CD8+ T cells from PBMCs. Subset of the sample: CD45RO+ cells pooled with CCR7-negative TemRA cells. This clonotype originated in a man aged 18-30 years in good health. Some clones in this sample may be carry-over from other donors' samples. CDR3 residues: CASSIIGTQTEQYF. The CDR3, as DNA: TGTGCCAGTAGTATTATTGGGACCCAAACCGAGCAGTACTTC.